The 22 T cell receptor beta chains below all came from one sample that was sequenced in a study of CD8+ T cells in alopecia areata. The sequencing template was cDNA reverse transcribed from extracted RNA. Data came from immunoSEQ multiplex PCR; TCRdb stores just in-frame clones and leaves some out. The table lists some 190,000 clones, approximately 60% of them singletons. Described treatment: oral pan-JAK inhibitor, 5-10 mg twice daily. This material consisted of CD4+ T cells sorted from blood, taken at week 4, from a patient treated with tofacitinib. Every receptor here comes from a human donor with alopecia areata.

This clone was seen a handful of times. The V gene is TRBV7-2, the J gene TRBJ2-3; no clear D. V was shortened by 5 bases and J by 5 bases, with 8 bases between the two germline ends. CDR1 is SGHTA and CDR2 is FQGNSA in the germline V gene. The CDR3 has 12 amino acids. The CDR3 coding sequence is TGTGCCAGCAGCCCAACGGGAGATACGCAGTATTTT. It codes for CASSPTGDTQYF.

The chain links TRBV29-1 to TRBJ1-4; TRBD1 aligns across 10 bases. V shed 4 bases and J 6 bases; nucleotides not matched to a gene: 2. CDR1 and CDR2 from the germline V gene are SQVTM and ANQGSEA. The CDR3 length is 13 residues. The DNA for the CDR3 is TGCAGCGTTGCCGGGACAGGGGATGAAAAACTGTTTTTT. It encodes CSVAGTGDEKLFF. Full variable domain (outside the CDR3, taken from reference TRBV29-1 and TRBJ1-4): SAVISQKPSRDICQRGTSLTIQCQVDSQVTMMFWYRQQPGQSLTLIATANQGSEATYESGFVIDKFPISRPNLTFSTLTVSNMSPEDSSIYLCSVAGTGDEKLFFGSGTQLSVL.

The genes are TRBV29-1 and TRBJ2-1, with D uncertain. CDR1 and CDR2 from the germline V gene are SQVTM and ANQGSEA. The germline V and J ends were trimmed by 0 bases and 2 bases, with 14 bases remaining between them. The CDR3 runs to 16 residues. The CDR3 DNA sequence: TGCAGCGTTGAAGATCCTTCTGCGGACGCCTACAATGAGCAGTTCTTC. Translating gives CSVEDPSADAYNEQFF.

The rearrangement uses TRBV30 and TRBJ1-2; D ambiguous. Trimming left V 5 bases short and J 3 bases short, with 16 bases between. The CDR3 length is 14 residues. From germline, CDR1 is GTSNPN and CDR2 SVGIG (reference sequence). The DNA of the CDR3 is TGTGCCTGGTGGCTAGAGGACGGCGACTATGGCTACACCTTC. This gives the protein CAWWLEDGDYGYTF.

The rearrangement links TRBV11-2 to TRBJ2-7, with 10 positions matching TRBD1. The CDR3 is made up of 15 amino acids. Germline V lookup: CDR1 SGHAT, CDR2 FQNNGV. V dropped 2 bases and J dropped 6; count of bases not matched to a gene: 7. The chain's CDR3 is CASSLRDRGVVEQYF. CDR3 in DNA: TGTGCCAGCAGCTTAAGGGACAGGGGCGTAGTCGAGCAGTACTTC.

There are a few counts of this clone. This chain connects TRBV29-1 to TRBJ2-1, with 10 bases fitting TRBD2. Germline CDR1 SQVTM, CDR2 ANQGSEA. The CDR3 runs 12 residues. V trimming: 8 bases; J trimming: 3 bases; junction bases outside the gene matches: 1. The chain's CDR3 is CSLAGDYNEQFF. CDR3 coding DNA: TGCAGCCTAGCGGGAGACTACAATGAGCAGTTCTTC.

The chain combines TRBV29-1 with TRBJ2-7, with D maybe TRBD1 (5 bases). CDR1 and CDR2 from the germline V gene are SQVTM and ANQGSEA. This CDR3 comprises 11 residues. V dropped 6 bases and J dropped 2 bases, with 8 bases sitting between them. The CDR3 DNA reads as TGCAGCGTGCAGGGTCCCTACGAGCAGTACTTC. Translating it yields CSVQGPYEQYF.

The rearrangement links TRBV6-6 to TRBJ1-1, with D possibly being TRBD1 (6 bases). This CDR3 comprises 13 residues. The germline CDR1 and CDR2 sequences are MNHNY and SVGAGI (reference sequence). V lost 7 bases, J lost 0 bases, and 9 bases lay in between. The DNA of the CDR3 is TGTGCCAGCATACAGGGTGTGAACACTGAAGCTTTCTTT. This encodes CASIQGVNTEAFF.

Details on this clone: Within the sample, other DNA sequences also encode this same CDR3. The rearrangement links TRBV5-1 to TRBJ2-5, with D hard to call. The CDR3 spans 12 residues. Trimming took 4 bases from V and 0 from J, leaving 4 bases between them. The V gene's germline CDR1 is SGHRS and CDR2 YFSETQ. The CDR3 DNA sequence: TGCGCCAGCAGCACGAACCAAGAGACCCAGTACTTC. Translated: CASSTNQETQYF.

This clone was observed a few times. The chain employs TRBV7-3 and TRBJ2-1; D gene unclear. With 1 base removed from V and 9 bases from J, the gap between germline ends came to 13 bases. Per the germline V gene, CDR1 is SGHTA and CDR2 is FQGTGA. This CDR3 contains 14 residues. CDR3 nucleotides: TGTGCCAGCAGCTTAAATGGTAGAGAATTTGAGCAGTTCTTC. This encodes CASSLNGREFEQFF.

The V and J genes are TRBV29-1 and TRBJ1-2; TRBD1 matches at 7 bases. The J segment lost 4 bases and the V segment lost 3 bases, leaving 2 bases of the junction unmatched. CDR3 size: 12 residues. Germline V gene sequence: CDR1 SQVTM, CDR2 ANQGSEA. CDR3 sequence reads: CSVEGQRYGYTF. The CDR3 DNA reads as TGCAGCGTTGAGGGACAGCGCTATGGCTACACCTTC. Supplemented by reference TRBV29-1 and TRBJ1-2, the full variable domain reads SAVISQKPSRDICQRGTSLTIQCQVDSQVTMMFWYRQQPGQSLTLIATANQGSEATYESGFVIDKFPISRPNLTFSTLTVSNMSPEDSSIYLCSVEGQRYGYTFGSGTRLTVV.

The genes are TRBV29-1 and TRBJ2-3; 7 bases are shared with TRBD2. The CDR3 runs 12 residues. The J segment lost 5 bases and the V segment lost 7 bases, leaving 6 bases of the junction unmatched. Germline V gene lookup returns CDR1 SQVTM and CDR2 ANQGSEA. The CDR3 reads CSAGASGDTQYF. The CDR3 nucleotides read TGCAGCGCCGGGGCTAGCGGAGATACGCAGTATTTT.

This clone was detected a few times. The rearrangement links TRBV5-5 to TRBJ1-3; 7 positions match TRBD1. The trim removed 2 bases at V and 5 bases at J, leaving 4 bases unmatched. From germline, CDR1 is SGHKS and CDR2 YYEKEE (reference sequence). CDR3 length equals 14 residues. The CDR3 DNA sequence: TGTGCCAGCAGCTTAGGGGACAGCCGAAACACCATATATTTT. Amino acids: CASSLGDSRNTIYF.

V is TRBV18 and J is TRBJ1-1; D is uncertain. CDR3 length equals 14 residues. The V end was cut by 3 bases, the J end by 6 bases, with 14 bases between. Germline CDR1 KGHSH, CDR2 LQKENI. CDR3 sequence reads: CASSPSSAGAEAFF. The CDR3 DNA reads TGTGCCAGCTCACCGTCGTCCGCGGGTGCTGAAGCTTTCTTT.

This clone came up a few times. The chain carries TRBV7-3 and TRBJ2-3; 7 bases agree with TRBD2. Germline values: CDR1 SGHTA, CDR2 FQGTGA. The CDR3 spans 15 residues. V trimming: 7 bases; J trimming: 2 bases; junction bases outside the gene matches: 9. The CDR3 bases are TGTGCCAGCAAGAGTCGGGGGGTGGACACAGATACGCAGTATTTT. It codes for CASKSRGVDTDTQYF.

The table lists this clone with a few counts. The same CDR3 arises from other DNA sequences in this sample as well. The gene calls are TRBV20-1 and TRBJ2-7; D gene uncertain. Germline V gene sequence: CDR1 DFQATT, CDR2 SNEGSKA (reference sequence). V dropped 1 base and J dropped 1 base, with 2 bases sitting between them. There are 11 residues in the CDR3. This chain's CDR3 is CSARGSYEQYF. In DNA, the CDR3 is TGCAGTGCTAGAGGGTCCTACGAGCAGTACTTC.

Note on this clone: The same CDR3 also results from other DNA sequences found in this sample. The V and J genes are TRBV6-5 and TRBJ1-2; the D is unclear. V lost 2 bases to trimming and J lost 1 base, with 5 bases between them. CDR1 is MNHEY, CDR2 SVGAGI, per germline. This CDR3 comprises 13 residues. The CDR3 DNA follows: TGTGCCAGCAGTTACGACCGTAACTATGGCTACACCTTC. Translating gives CASSYDRNYGYTF.

The rearrangement uses TRBV29-1 and TRBJ1-5; D gene unclear. The CDR3 is 12 residues long. The germline V gene has CDR1 SQVTM and CDR2 ANQGSEA. The germline V and J ends were trimmed by 4 bases and 6 bases, with 10 bases remaining between them. CDR3 protein: CSVVSGSQPQHF. In nucleotides, the CDR3 is TGCAGCGTTGTTTCGGGAAGTCAGCCCCAGCATTTT.

This chain uses TRBV5-1 with TRBJ2-2; D might be TRBD2 (6 bases). Looked up from germline, CDR1 is SGHRS and CDR2 is YFSETQ. V was pared by 6 bases and J by 5 bases, with 14 bases between. The CDR3 consists of 14 residues. The CDR3: CASTRGLITGELFF. The CDR3 nucleotides read TGCGCCAGCACCCGGGGACTGATAACCGGGGAGCTGTTTTTT.

J is TRBJ2-1 and V is TRBV29-1, with 9 bases lining up with TRBD2. CDR1 is SQVTM, CDR2 ANQGSEA, per germline. This CDR3 contains 13 residues. V shed 6 bases, J shed 3 bases, and the junction held 3 bases outside the gene matches. The CDR3 spells CSVGTSSYNEQFF. Written as DNA, the CDR3 is TGCAGCGTGGGGACTAGCAGCTACAATGAGCAGTTCTTC.

This clone was detected a few times. The chain is built from TRBV25-1 and TRBJ1-4, with a weak D call TRBD1 (5 bases). Per germline, CDR1 MGHDK and CDR2 SYGVNS. V lost 4 bases and J 4 bases, leaving 10 bases between the germline ends. This CDR3 has 14 amino acids. Here the CDR3 reads CASSAGTVNEKLFF. The DNA for the CDR3 is TGTGCCAGCAGTGCCGGGACGGTTAATGAAAAACTGTTTTTT.

This sequence joins TRBV7-2 and TRBJ1-4; 7 bases match TRBD1. The CDR3 is 14 residues long. Looked up from germline, CDR1 is SGHTA and CDR2 is FQGNSA. Losses at the gene ends were 5 bases for V and 6 bases for J; bases not matched to a gene: 6. CDR3: CASSKQGSDEKLFF. CDR3 bases: TGTGCCAGCAGCAAACAGGGGTCTGATGAAAAACTGTTTTTT.